This record looks at one T cell receptor beta chain sequence and its context. Its antigen is as yet unknown. With 4 bases removed from V and 8 bases from J, the gap between germline ends came to 17 bases. This CDR3 region has 15 residues. Germline V lookup: CDR1 MDHEN, CDR2 SYDVKM. The repertoire was sequenced with immunoSEQ multiplex PCR; TCRdb's copy has only in-frame clones and lacks some. The data contain about 130,000 clones, approximately 90% of them singletons. The data were obtained in a study of T cell responses to AZD1222 COVID-19 vaccine. Study summary: Analysis merged second doses at about 4 or about 12 weeks.

Study-level findings and limits: Spike-specific TCR breadth and depth went up after people got two AZD1222 doses.

The receptor was derived from an adult in good health. The specimen was peripheral blood, collected on day 0 of AZD1222 vaccination. This rearrangement joins TRBV28 to TRBJ1-4; TRBD1 is a possible D gene (5 bases). The chain's CDR3 is CASSSQGLLEEKLFF. The CDR3 DNA is TGTGCCAGCAGTTCGCAGGGCCTTCTAGAGGAAAAACTGTTTTTT.